Each of the 19 T cell receptor beta chains below was sequenced from the same sample in a study of shared clonotypes between healthy human individuals. The table came from immunoSEQ multiplex PCR; TCRdb's copy has only in-frame clones and leaves some out. The data show over 2 million clones, 80% to 95% seen once. The sample consisted of naive CD4+ T cells from PBMCs. The subset: CD45RA+ positively selected. Source of these receptors: a man aged 18 to 35 in good health. Some clones in this sample may be carry-over from other donors' samples.

The chain couples TRBV30 to TRBJ2-1; TRBD2 agrees at 9 bases. The CDR3 sequence is 17 residues long. Trimming cost V 2 bases and J 2 bases; bases outside gene matches: 10. CDR1 and CDR2 (germline): GTSNPN, SVGIG (reference sequence). The CDR3 is CAWSLAGGPSTYNEQFF. Written as DNA, the CDR3 is TGTGCCTGGAGTCTCGCGGGAGGGCCATCAACCTACAATGAGCAGTTCTTC.

V usage is TRBV5-6 and J usage is TRBJ1-4, with D perhaps matching TRBD1 (5 bases). V dropped 4 bases and J dropped 5 bases, with 18 bases sitting between them. The length of the CDR3 is 16 residues. Germline V gene lookup returns CDR1 SGHDT and CDR2 YYEEEE. The CDR3 region has the DNA TGTGCCAGCAGCCGAGCAGAGGGACCCCGAAATGAAAAACTGTTTTTT. Amino acids: CASSRAEGPRNEKLFF. The whole variable domain, remainder taken from reference TRBV5-6 and TRBJ1-4, is DAGVTQSPTHLIKTRGQQVTLRCSPKSGHDTVSWYQQALGQGPQFIFQYYEEEERQRGNFPDRFSGHQFPNYSSELNVNALLLGDSALYLCASSRAEGPRNEKLFFGSGTQLSVL.

The chain uses TRBV15 and TRBJ2-5, with 8 positions matching TRBD1. J lost 2 bases, V lost 0 bases, and 2 bases had no gene match. Germline V lookup: CDR1 LNHNV, CDR2 YYDKDF (reference sequence). This CDR3 contains 15 residues. CDR3 bases: TGTGCCACCAGCAGAGAACGGGACAGGCAAGAGACCCAGTACTTC. As protein: CATSRERDRQETQYF.

Turning to this clone: This specimen includes other DNA sequences encoding the same CDR3. The rearrangement links TRBV5-4 to TRBJ2-7; tentatively, D is TRBD2 (6 bases). The V and J ends lost 4 bases and 2 bases respectively, with 16 bases between them. The germline V gene encodes CDR1 SGHNT and CDR2 YYREEE (reference sequence). CDR3 length: 15 amino acids. The CDR3 loop is CASSPDGGGTYEQYF. The CDR3 DNA sequence: TGTGCCAGCAGCCCCGACGGGGGTGGAACCTACGAGCAGTACTTC.

With regard to this clone: This CDR3 is also generated by other DNA sequences in the sample. The CDR3 loop reads CASSGQANTGELFF. As DNA, the CDR3 is TGCGCCAGCAGCGGGCAAGCGAACACCGGGGAGCTGTTTTTT. The V call is TRBV5-1, the J call TRBJ2-2; unclear D gene. CDR1 and CDR2 from the germline V gene are SGHRS and YFSETQ. The V gene lost 4 bases and the J gene lost 0 bases, with 7 bases spanning the gap. CDR3 length: 14 residues.

The chain links TRBV19 to TRBJ2-1, with D possibly being TRBD1 or TRBD2 (5 bases each). From germline, CDR1 is LNHDA and CDR2 SQIVND (reference sequence). V gave up 6 bases and J gave up 5 bases, with 20 bases separating them. The CDR3 is 16 residues long. CDR3 nucleotides: TGTGCCAGTAGCGATCGATCAGGGAGAGGCAACAATGAGCAGTTCTTC. Protein sequence: CASSDRSGRGNNEQFF.

CDR3 in DNA: TGTGCCAGTAGTCCCGGGACAACGGAGACCCAGTACTTC. Protein: CASSPGTTETQYF. The genes are TRBV19 and TRBJ2-5; D might be TRBD1 (6 bases). The V end was cut by 5 bases, the J end by 5 bases, with 12 bases between. CDR3 length: 13 residues. The germline V gene has CDR1 LNHDA and CDR2 SQIVND (reference sequence).

This chain connects TRBV5-1 to TRBJ1-2; D perhaps matches TRBD1 (6 bases). The V and J ends lost 4 bases and 0 bases respectively, with 13 bases between them. The CDR3 has 15 residues. CDR1 is SGHRS and CDR2 is YFSETQ in the germline V gene. DNA of the CDR3: TGCGCCAGCAGCCCCCGGGAGGGGGCTAACTATGGCTACACCTTC. It specifies CASSPREGANYGYTF.

This clone showed up just once. The V and J genes are TRBV11-2 and TRBJ2-1, with 8 bases that match TRBD2. The CDR3 length is 15 residues. Trimming removed 5 bases from V and 4 bases from J; junction bases left unmatched: 7. Germline V CDR1 and CDR2: SGHAT, FQNNGV. The CDR3 protein is CASSTGLGGYNEQFF. Here the CDR3 DNA reads TGTGCCAGCAGCACGGGACTAGGAGGGTACAATGAGCAGTTCTTC.

The chain recombines TRBV7-2 with TRBJ2-3, with TRBD1 matching over 8 bases. With V trimmed by 5 bases and J by 6 bases, 13 bases remained unmatched. The germline V gene has CDR1 SGHTA and CDR2 FQGNSA. The length of the CDR3 is 16 residues. CDR3 in DNA: TGTGCCAGCAGCGGAAGGACAGGGCAAGATTGGGATACGCAGTATTTT. Its translation is CASSGRTGQDWDTQYF.

V gene TRBV7-8 combines with J gene TRBJ2-1; D is unresolved. Trimming pared 1 base from V and 5 bases from J, leaving 6 bases between. Germline assignment: CDR1 SGHVS and CDR2 FQNEAQ. CDR3 length: 13 amino acids. DNA of the CDR3: TGTGCCAGCAGCTTAGTGTCCAACAATGAGCAGTTCTTC. It codes for CASSLVSNNEQFF.

V usage is TRBV7-2 and J usage is TRBJ2-7, with 11 bases that match TRBD2. The V gene end was trimmed by 4 bases and the J gene end by 1 base; junction bases not matched to a gene: 6. Germline V lookup: CDR1 SGHTA, CDR2 FQGNSA. The CDR3 runs to 16 residues. CDR3 sequence: CASSSPGLAGSYEQYF. The CDR3 DNA is TGTGCCAGCAGCTCCCCTGGACTAGCGGGTTCCTACGAGCAGTACTTC.

V gene TRBV6-6 combines with J gene TRBJ1-2, with D possibly matching TRBD1 (5 bases). This CDR3 is built from 13 residues. V gave up 2 bases and J gave up 4 bases, with 8 bases separating them. Germline loops: CDR1 MNHNY, CDR2 SVGAGI (reference sequence). CDR3 nucleotides: TGTGCCAGCAGTTACGCGGACATCTATGGCTACACCTTC. Its protein product is CASSYADIYGYTF.

This clone was counted a few times. The sample contains more than one DNA sequence encoding this CDR3. The CDR3 is CASSSAGTGEETQYF. In nucleotides, the CDR3 is TGCGCCAGCAGCTCCGCCGGGACAGGGGAAGAGACCCAGTACTTC. The gene calls are TRBV5-1 and TRBJ2-5, with 10 bases identical to TRBD1. V lost 3 bases and J lost 3; bases outside the gene matches: 5. The V gene's germline CDR1 is SGHRS and CDR2 YFSETQ. The CDR3 spans 15 residues.

This CDR3 reads CASSATTWSEQYF. For the CDR3, the DNA is TGTGCCAGCAGCGCTACGACATGGTCCGAGCAGTACTTC. This sequence joins TRBV2 and TRBJ2-5, with D uncertain. The DNA end favors TRBJ2-7, so the J call may be wrong. This CDR3 has 13 amino acids. Per the germline V gene, CDR1 is SNHLY and CDR2 is FYNNEI.

The chain has TRBV9 and TRBJ1-1, with TRBD1 matching over 7 bases. This CDR3 spans 18 amino acids. CDR1 is SGDLS, CDR2 YYNGEE, per germline. V lost 4 bases and J lost 0; bases outside the gene matches: 15. The CDR3 loop is CASSSRTGRPSMNTEAFF. The CDR3 DNA reads as TGTGCCAGCAGCTCCAGGACAGGACGACCAAGCATGAACACTGAAGCTTTCTTT. Complete variable domain (other parts from reference TRBV9 and TRBJ1-1): DSGVTQTPKHLITATGQRVTLRCSPRSGDLSVYWYQQSLDQGLQFLIQYYNGEERAKGNILERFSAQQFPDLHSELNLSSLELGDSALYFCASSSRTGRPSMNTEAFFGQGTRLTVV.

This clone was counted a single time. The chain couples TRBV7-9 to TRBJ2-1; TRBD2 agrees at 8 bases. The CDR3 totals 17 residues. V lost 5 bases and J lost 5; bases outside the gene matches: 14. CDR1 is SEHNR, CDR2 FQNEAQ, per germline (reference sequence). CDR3 DNA sequence: TGTGCCAGCAGCCCCCGGGGATTGAGCGGGGGAAACAATGAGCAGTTCTTC. Translating it yields CASSPRGLSGGNNEQFF.

This clone was recorded once. This sequence joins TRBV5-4 and TRBJ2-1, with a tentative D call TRBD2 (6 bases). Germline loops: CDR1 SGHNT, CDR2 YYREEE (reference sequence). The V end lost 2 bases, the J end lost 7 bases, and 10 bases lay between the germline ends. This CDR3 spans 13 amino acids. The CDR3 DNA is TGTGCCAGCAGCTTTACTAGCTCAAATGAGCAGTTCTTC. Its translation: CASSFTSSNEQFF. The whole variable domain, filled in from reference TRBV5-4 and TRBJ2-1, reads ETGVTQSPTHLIKTRGQQVTLRCSSQSGHNTVSWYQQALGQGPQFIFQYYREEENGRGNFPPRFSGLQFPNYSSELNVNALELDDSALYLCASSFTSSNEQFFGPGTRLTVL.

This sequence joins TRBV5-4 and TRBJ1-3, with D possibly TRBD1 on 5 matching bases. V dropped 5 bases and J dropped 3 bases, with 15 bases sitting between them. This CDR3 region has 15 residues. Germline V gene sequence: CDR1 SGHNT, CDR2 YYREEE (reference sequence). The chain's CDR3 is CASRRAGDDGNTIYF. CDR3 sequence (DNA): TGTGCCAGCAGGAGGGCGGGGGATGATGGAAACACCATATATTTT. The entire variable domain, with the rest obtained from reference TRBV5-4 and TRBJ1-3, is as follows: ETGVTQSPTHLIKTRGQQVTLRCSSQSGHNTVSWYQQALGQGPQFIFQYYREEENGRGNFPPRFSGLQFPNYSSELNVNALELDDSALYLCASRRAGDDGNTIYFGEGSWLTVV.